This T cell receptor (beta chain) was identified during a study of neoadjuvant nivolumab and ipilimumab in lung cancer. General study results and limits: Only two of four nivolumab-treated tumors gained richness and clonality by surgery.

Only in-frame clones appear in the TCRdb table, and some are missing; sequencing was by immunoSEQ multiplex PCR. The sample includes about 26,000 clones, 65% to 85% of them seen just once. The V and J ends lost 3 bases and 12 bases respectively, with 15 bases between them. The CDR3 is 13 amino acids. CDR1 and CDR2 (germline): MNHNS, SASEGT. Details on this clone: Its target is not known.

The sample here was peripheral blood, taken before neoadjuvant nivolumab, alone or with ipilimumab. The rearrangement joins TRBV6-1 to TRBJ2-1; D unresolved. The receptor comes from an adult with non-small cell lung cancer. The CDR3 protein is CASSDLSTSSQFF. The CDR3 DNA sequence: TGTGCCAGCAGTGATCTCTCGACATCTTCGCAGTTCTTC.